The 25 T cell receptor beta chains below all came from one sample that was sequenced in a study of OX40 agonist ivuxolimab in advanced cancers. Here immunoSEQ multiplex PCR was the method, and the copy in TCRdb shows in-frame clones only, minus some. Altogether under 20,000 clones are present, 84% being singletons, with the ten largest covering around 30%. Sample: CD4+ or CD8+ T cells sorted from blood, taken in a trial of the OX40 agonist ivuxolimab. These receptor sequences come from an adult with an advanced solid tumor such as melanoma, head and neck, liver or kidney cancer.

Written as DNA, the CDR3 is TGTGCCACCAGCAGAGTTGCGGGGGGTTTGAAGAACGAGCAGTACTTC. Encoded protein: CATSRVAGGLKNEQYF. The V gene is TRBV15, the J gene TRBJ2-7; 8 nucleotides agree with TRBD2. V was clipped by 1 base and J by 5 bases; unmatched bases: 10. Germline CDR1 LNHNV, CDR2 YYDKDF (reference sequence). This CDR3 has 16 residues. Full variable domain (missing parts from reference TRBV15 and TRBJ2-7): DAMVIQNPRYQVTQFGKPVTLSCSQTLNHNVMYWYQQKSSQAPKLLFHYYDKDFNNEADTPDNFQSRRPNTSFCFLDIRSPGLGDTAMYLCATSRVAGGLKNEQYFGPGTRLTVT.

The gene calls are TRBV5-6 and TRBJ1-1; D is unresolved. The V and J ends lost 2 bases and 5 bases respectively, with 4 bases between them. CDR1 is SGHDT, CDR2 YYEEEE, per germline. The CDR3 length is 11 residues. DNA for the CDR3: TGTGCCAGCAGCTTACGGACTGAAGCTTTCTTT. Translation gives CASSLRTEAFF.

The chain links TRBV10-3 to TRBJ2-3; 7 nucleotides agree with TRBD1. The CDR3 contains 15 residues. Germline V gene lookup returns CDR1 ENHRY and CDR2 SYGVKD. J lost 0 bases, V lost 7 bases, and 7 bases had no gene match. The CDR3 protein is CAIKGQFTSTDTQYF. The DNA of the CDR3 is TGTGCCATCAAGGGACAGTTTACTAGCACAGATACGCAGTATTTT.

This clone is hyperexpanded in the sample. The chain employs TRBV7-3 and TRBJ2-3; D is possibly TRBD1 or TRBD2 (5 bases each). V lost 6 bases and J 1 base, leaving 14 bases between the germline ends. The V gene's germline CDR1 is SGHTA and CDR2 FQGTGA. The CDR3 runs 15 residues. CDR3 residues: CASSPDSGGTDTQYF. The CDR3 nucleotides read TGTGCCAGCAGTCCAGACAGCGGAGGCACAGATACGCAGTATTTT.

The chain uses TRBV2 and TRBJ1-4; TRBD1 is a possible D gene (5 bases). Trimming left V 3 bases short and J 6 bases short, with 14 bases between. This CDR3 has 15 residues. Germline values: CDR1 SNHLY, CDR2 FYNNEI. CDR3 sequence reads: CASSDPGGVDEKLFF. DNA of the CDR3: TGTGCCAGCAGTGATCCAGGAGGGGTTGATGAAAAACTGTTTTTT.

V and J are TRBV9 and TRBJ2-1; D tentatively fits TRBD1 or TRBD2 (7 bases each). Trimming stripped 1 base from V and 10 bases from J, with 18 bases between. CDR3 length: 15 residues. Germline V gene sequence: CDR1 SGDLS, CDR2 YYNGEE. CDR3 residues: CASSVLTGLGGEQFF. The CDR3 coding sequence is TGTGCCAGCAGCGTATTGACAGGGTTGGGAGGGGAGCAGTTCTTC.

The CDR3 DNA is TGTGCCAGCAGCTTGGATGGGGGTGGCCGTCCTGAAGCTTTCTTT. As protein: CASSLDGGGRPEAFF. The V and J genes are TRBV5-4 and TRBJ1-1; D possibly corresponds to TRBD1 (5 bases). The CDR3 runs 15 residues. CDR1 SGHNT and CDR2 YYREEE come from the germline V gene (reference sequence). With 0 bases removed from V and 6 bases from J, the gap between germline ends came to 15 bases. Complete variable domain (other parts from reference TRBV5-4 and TRBJ1-1): ETGVTQSPTHLIKTRGQQVTLRCSSQSGHNTVSWYQQALGQGPQFIFQYYREEENGRGNFPPRFSGLQFPNYSSELNVNALELDDSALYLCASSLDGGGRPEAFFGQGTRLTVV.

The chain couples TRBV7-8 to TRBJ1-3; D is ambiguous. V lost 5 bases, J lost 6 bases, and 11 bases lay in between. Germline loops: CDR1 SGHVS, CDR2 FQNEAQ. CDR3 length: 13 residues. CDR3 nucleotide sequence: TGTGCCAGCAGCCCCGGAGAAAAAAACACCATATATTTT. Residues: CASSPGEKNTIYF.

The chain has TRBV9 and TRBJ1-5, with a weak D call TRBD1 (5 bases). With 4 bases removed from V and 1 base from J, the gap between germline ends came to 9 bases. Germline CDR1 and CDR2: SGDLS and YYNGEE. CDR3 length equals 14 residues. CDR3: CASSFRDSNQPQHF. CDR3 sequence (DNA): TGTGCCAGCAGCTTCCGGGACAGCAATCAGCCCCAGCATTTT.

The chain recombines TRBV11-3 with TRBJ2-5; maybe TRBD1 (6 bases). Judging by the DNA end, TRBJ2-7 fits better; the J call may be wrong. The germline V gene has CDR1 SGHNT and CDR2 YENEEA. This CDR3 contains 13 residues. In nucleotides, the CDR3 is TGTGCCAGCAGTCCGACAGGTGTCGCCGAGCAGTACTTC. Translation gives CASSPTGVAEQYF.

This chain connects TRBV6-4 to TRBJ2-2; D unclear. The CDR3 loop spans 14 amino acids. Looked up from germline, CDR1 is MRHNA and CDR2 is SNTAGT. Trimming removed 3 bases from V and 1 base from J, with 6 bases in between. CDR3 loop: CASSEEGNTGELFF. In DNA form, the CDR3 reads TGTGCCAGCAGTGAGGAAGGGAACACCGGGGAGCTGTTTTTT.

The chain joins TRBV6-1 to TRBJ2-3; 13 nucleotides line up with TRBD2. J lost 4 bases, V lost 8 bases, and 6 bases had no gene match. The length of the CDR3 is 15 residues. The V gene's germline CDR1 is MNHNS and CDR2 SASEGT. CDR3 sequence (DNA): TGTGCCAGCGCTCGACTAGCGGGGGGCGCAGATACGCAGTATTTT. Translating gives CASARLAGGADTQYF.

V gene TRBV6-6 combines with J gene TRBJ2-2; D possibly corresponds to TRBD1 (5 bases). The germline CDR1 and CDR2 sequences are MNHNY and SVGAGI (reference sequence). V was pared by 2 bases and J by 5 bases, with 12 bases between. This CDR3 is 15 amino acids long. Here the CDR3 DNA reads TGTGCCAGCAGTTACGGCAGGGCCCGAACCGGGGAGCTGTTTTTT. Protein product: CASSYGRARTGELFF.

The chain is built from TRBV7-9 and TRBJ2-1; D is perhaps TRBD2 (5 bases). CDR1 and CDR2 from the germline V gene are SEHNR and FQNEAQ (reference sequence). The V end was cut by 1 base, the J end by 7 bases, with 8 bases between. This CDR3 region has 13 residues. CDR3 loop: CASSLGTENEQFF. CDR3 DNA: TGTGCCAGCAGCTTAGGGACTGAGAATGAGCAGTTCTTC.

The rearrangement joins TRBV25-1 to TRBJ2-1; D is possibly TRBD2 (6 bases). CDR3 length: 13 amino acids. Trimming removed 4 bases from V and 9 bases from J, with 13 bases in between. Germline V gene data show CDR1 as MGHDK and CDR2 as SYGVNS. As DNA, the CDR3 is TGTGCCAGCAGTGCCCCTGGAGGGTTTGAGCAGTTCTTC. Translating it yields CASSAPGGFEQFF.

The chain combines TRBV2 with TRBJ1-4; a weak D match, TRBD1 (6 bases). The CDR3 runs 17 residues. The ends were cut back, 7 bases at V and 5 bases at J, with 23 bases in the middle. Germline assignment: CDR1 SNHLY and CDR2 FYNNEI. The CDR3 DNA follows: TGTGCCAGCAATACTATGGGGGCAGGGTTCGGGAATGAAAAACTGTTTTTT. As protein: CASNTMGAGFGNEKLFF.

The genes are TRBV6-6 and TRBJ1-5, with D possibly being TRBD1 (5 bases). Per the germline V gene, CDR1 is MNHNY and CDR2 is SVGAGI (reference sequence). CDR3 length: 15 residues. Deletions cut 7 bases from V and 0 bases from J, with 13 bases between. CDR3 in amino acids: CASISGRDSNQPQHF. The CDR3 nucleotides are TGTGCCAGCATCTCCGGCAGGGATAGCAATCAGCCCCAGCATTTT.

This chain joins TRBV7-8 and TRBJ2-7; perhaps TRBD2 as D (5 bases). V dropped 3 bases and J dropped 0 bases, with 9 bases sitting between them. In germline, CDR1 is SGHVS, CDR2 FQNEAQ. This CDR3 contains 14 residues. The CDR3 spells CASSLISDSYEQYF. The CDR3 DNA sequence: TGTGCCAGCAGCTTGATTAGCGACTCCTACGAGCAGTACTTC.

This chain connects TRBV20-1 to TRBJ1-2; no definite D call. Germline CDR1 DFQATT, CDR2 SNEGSKA (reference sequence). This CDR3 comprises 11 residues. V was pared by 7 bases and J by 2 bases, with 8 bases between. CDR3 sequence reads: CSGWANYGYTF. The CDR3 DNA reads as TGCAGTGGATGGGCAAACTATGGCTACACCTTC.

CDR3 DNA: TGTGCCGCAGGGGAGGGCTATGGCTACACCTTC. Translating it yields CAAGEGYGYTF. This rearrangement joins TRBV10-3 to TRBJ1-2; D perhaps matches TRBD1 (6 bases). Trimming took 11 bases from V and 4 from J, leaving 11 bases between them. CDR1 is ENHRY and CDR2 is SYGVKD in the germline V gene. The CDR3 consists of 11 residues.

This clone was observed a single time. The V call is TRBV19, the J call TRBJ2-3; the D gene is possibly TRBD1 (5 bases). V was pared by 8 bases and J by 1 base, with 16 bases between. The CDR3 is 15 amino acids. Germline-derived CDR1 and CDR2 are LNHDA and SQIVND (reference sequence). CDR3: CASRMTVIRTDTQYF. The CDR3 DNA follows: TGTGCCAGTCGAATGACAGTGATCCGCACAGATACGCAGTATTTT.

This sequence joins TRBV6-5 and TRBJ2-1; 12 bases map to TRBD2. Trimming removed 8 bases from V and 4 bases from J; junction bases left unmatched: 3. This CDR3 has 14 amino acids. Looked up from germline, CDR1 is MNHEY and CDR2 is SVGAGI. CDR3 DNA sequence: TGTGCCAGCTCTAGCGGGGGGGGGTACAATGAGCAGTTCTTC. Translating it yields CASSSGGGYNEQFF.

The chain joins TRBV7-2 to TRBJ2-1; 13 bases map to TRBD2. The length of the CDR3 is 14 residues. CDR1 and CDR2 (germline): SGHTA, FQGNSA. V shed 5 bases, J shed 9 bases, and the junction held 4 bases outside the gene matches. The DNA for the CDR3 is TGTGCCAGCAGCCGACTAGCGGGGGGAAGTGAGCAGTTCTTC. Translation: CASSRLAGGSEQFF.

The chain carries TRBV7-3 and TRBJ2-1; D call uncertain. The germline V gene encodes CDR1 SGHTA and CDR2 FQGTGA. Trimming left V 0 bases short and J 10 bases short, with 16 bases between. The CDR3 extends over 15 amino acids. The CDR3 loop reads CASSLTLPTLSEQFF. CDR3 nucleotide sequence: TGTGCCAGCAGCTTAACTCTGCCGACCTTAAGCGAGCAGTTCTTC.

The genes are TRBV28 and TRBJ2-3; 10 bases match TRBD1. CDR1 is MDHEN and CDR2 is SYDVKM in the germline V gene. The CDR3 contains 15 residues. The V segment lost 8 bases and the J segment 5 bases; nucleotides outside the gene matches: 10. Here the CDR3 DNA reads TGTGCCAGCCGGGGGCTCGGGACAGGGGTAGATACGCAGTATTTT. Amino acid sequence: CASRGLGTGVDTQYF.